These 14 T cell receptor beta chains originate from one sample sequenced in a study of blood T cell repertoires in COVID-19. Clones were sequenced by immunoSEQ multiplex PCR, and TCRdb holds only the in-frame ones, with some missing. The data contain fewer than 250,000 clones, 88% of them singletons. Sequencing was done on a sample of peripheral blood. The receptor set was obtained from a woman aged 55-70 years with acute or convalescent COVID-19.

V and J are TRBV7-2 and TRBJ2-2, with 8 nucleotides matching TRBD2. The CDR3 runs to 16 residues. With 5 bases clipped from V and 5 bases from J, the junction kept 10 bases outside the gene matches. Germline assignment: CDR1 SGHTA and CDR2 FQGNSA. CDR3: CASSGGGLASTGELFF. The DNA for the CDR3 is TGTGCCAGCAGCGGAGGAGGACTAGCCTCAACCGGGGAGCTGTTTTTT.

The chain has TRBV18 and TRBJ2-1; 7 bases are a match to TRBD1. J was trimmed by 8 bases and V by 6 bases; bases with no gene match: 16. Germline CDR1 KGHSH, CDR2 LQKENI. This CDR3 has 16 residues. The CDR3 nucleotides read TGTGCCAGCTCCCGGGGACAGTCCCGCTTCGACTATGAGCAGTTCTTC. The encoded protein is CASSRGQSRFDYEQFF.

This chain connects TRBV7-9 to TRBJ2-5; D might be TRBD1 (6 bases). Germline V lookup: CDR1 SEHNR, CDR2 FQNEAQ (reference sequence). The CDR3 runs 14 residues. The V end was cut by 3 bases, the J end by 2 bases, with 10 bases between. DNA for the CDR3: TGTGCCAGCAGCTTTCTGGGGGCGCAAGAGACCCAGTACTTC. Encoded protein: CASSFLGAQETQYF.

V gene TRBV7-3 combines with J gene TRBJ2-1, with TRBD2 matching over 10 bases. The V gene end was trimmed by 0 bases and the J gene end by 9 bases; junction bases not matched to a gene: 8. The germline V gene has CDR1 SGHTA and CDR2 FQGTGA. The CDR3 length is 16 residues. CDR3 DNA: TGTGCCAGCAGCTTAACCCGAGCGGGGGGGCCAGTTGAGCAGTTCTTC. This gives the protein CASSLTRAGGPVEQFF.

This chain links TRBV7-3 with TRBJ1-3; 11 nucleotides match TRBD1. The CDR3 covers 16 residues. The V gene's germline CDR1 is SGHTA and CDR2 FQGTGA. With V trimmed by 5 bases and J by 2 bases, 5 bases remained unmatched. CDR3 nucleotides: TGTGCCAGCAGCGCCGGGACAGGGGGTACTGGAAACACCATATATTTT. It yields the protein CASSAGTGGTGNTIYF.

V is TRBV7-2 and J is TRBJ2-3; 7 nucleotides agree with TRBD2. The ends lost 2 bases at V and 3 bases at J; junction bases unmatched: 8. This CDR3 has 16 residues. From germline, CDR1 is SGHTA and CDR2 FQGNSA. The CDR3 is CASSLRHGRGTDTQYF. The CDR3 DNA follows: TGTGCCAGCAGCTTACGGCATGGGCGGGGGACAGATACGCAGTATTTT.

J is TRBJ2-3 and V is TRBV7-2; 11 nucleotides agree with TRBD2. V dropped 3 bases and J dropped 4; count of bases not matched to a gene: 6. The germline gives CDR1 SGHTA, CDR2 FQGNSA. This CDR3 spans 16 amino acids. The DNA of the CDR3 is TGTGCCAGCAGCTTTTCTAGCGGGGGGTCATCAGATACGCAGTATTTT. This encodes CASSFSSGGSSDTQYF.

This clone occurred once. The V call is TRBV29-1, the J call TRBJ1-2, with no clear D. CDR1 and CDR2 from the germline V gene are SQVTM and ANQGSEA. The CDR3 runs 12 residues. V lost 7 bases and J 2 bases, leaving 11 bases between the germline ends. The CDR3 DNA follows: TGCAGCGCTTTCGGAGTAAACTATGGCTACACCTTC. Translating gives CSAFGVNYGYTF.

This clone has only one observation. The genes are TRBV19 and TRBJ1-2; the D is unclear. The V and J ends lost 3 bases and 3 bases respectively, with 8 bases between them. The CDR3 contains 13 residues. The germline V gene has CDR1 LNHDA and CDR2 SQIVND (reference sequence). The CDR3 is CASSIIGDYGYTF. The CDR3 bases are TGTGCCAGTAGTATTATAGGAGACTATGGCTACACCTTC. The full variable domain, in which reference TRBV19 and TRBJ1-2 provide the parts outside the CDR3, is DGGITQSPKYLFRKEGQNVTLSCEQNLNHDAMYWYRQDPGQGLRLIYYSQIVNDFQKGDIAEGYSVSREKKESFPLTVTSAQKNPTAFYLCASSIIGDYGYTFGSGTRLTVV.

CDR3 DNA sequence: TGTGCCAGCAGCTTTGGACAGGGGCCAAATGGCTACACCTTC. Protein: CASSFGQGPNGYTF. This chain links TRBV5-6 with TRBJ1-2; 9 bases align to TRBD1. Germline V gene sequence: CDR1 SGHDT, CDR2 YYEEEE. V trimming: 2 bases; J trimming: 6 bases; junction bases outside the gene matches: 5. This CDR3 is built from 14 residues.

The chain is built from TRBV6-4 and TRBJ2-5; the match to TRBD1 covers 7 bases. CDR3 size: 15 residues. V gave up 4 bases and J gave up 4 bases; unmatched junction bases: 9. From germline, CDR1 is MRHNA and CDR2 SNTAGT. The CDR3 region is CASSAQKGAGETQYF. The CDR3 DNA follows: TGTGCCAGCAGTGCCCAGAAGGGGGCGGGAGAGACCCAGTACTTC.

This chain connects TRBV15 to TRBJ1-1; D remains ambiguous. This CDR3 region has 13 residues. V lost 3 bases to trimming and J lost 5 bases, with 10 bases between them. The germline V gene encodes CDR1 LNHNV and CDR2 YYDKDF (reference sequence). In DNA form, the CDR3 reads TGTGCCACCAGCAGCTCCCCTAGGACTGAAGCTTTCTTT. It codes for CATSSSPRTEAFF.

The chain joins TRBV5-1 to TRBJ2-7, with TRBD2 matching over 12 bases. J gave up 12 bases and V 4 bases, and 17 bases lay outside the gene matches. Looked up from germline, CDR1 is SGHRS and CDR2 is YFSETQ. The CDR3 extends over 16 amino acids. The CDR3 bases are TGCGCCAGCAGCCAAGGACTAGCGGGACCTCTCTACGATTGGTACTTC. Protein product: CASSQGLAGPLYDWYF.

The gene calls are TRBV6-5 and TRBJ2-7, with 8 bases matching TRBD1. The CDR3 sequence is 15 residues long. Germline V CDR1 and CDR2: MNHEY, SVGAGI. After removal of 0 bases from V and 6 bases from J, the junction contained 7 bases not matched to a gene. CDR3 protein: CASSYSNQGASEQYF. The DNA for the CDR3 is TGTGCCAGCAGTTACTCGAACCAGGGGGCCAGCGAGCAGTACTTC.